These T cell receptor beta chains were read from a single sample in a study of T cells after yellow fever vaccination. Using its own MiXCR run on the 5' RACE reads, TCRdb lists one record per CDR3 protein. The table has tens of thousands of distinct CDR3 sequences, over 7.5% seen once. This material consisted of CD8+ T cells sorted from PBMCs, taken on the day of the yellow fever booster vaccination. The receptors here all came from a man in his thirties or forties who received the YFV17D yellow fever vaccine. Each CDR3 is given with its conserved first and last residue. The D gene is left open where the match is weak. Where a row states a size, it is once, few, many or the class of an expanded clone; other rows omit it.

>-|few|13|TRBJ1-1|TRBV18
TGTGCCAGCTCCCCGGGGGGTACTGATGAAGCTTTCTTT
CASSPGGTDEAFF
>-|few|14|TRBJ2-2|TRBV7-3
TGTGCCAGCAGCTCCCAGGGGAACACCGGGGAGCTGTTTTTT
CASSSQGNTGELFF
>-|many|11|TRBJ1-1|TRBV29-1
TGCAGCGTTGATGCCGGGACTGAAGCTTTCTTT
CSVDAGTEAFF
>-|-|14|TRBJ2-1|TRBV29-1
TGCAGCGTTCTTAGGCCCCCGAATGACAATGAGCAGTTCTTC
CSVLRPPNDNEQFF
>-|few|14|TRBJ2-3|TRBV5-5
TGTGCCAGCCAGAGCGGGTCTGGCACAGATACGCAGTATTTT
CASQSGSGTDTQYF
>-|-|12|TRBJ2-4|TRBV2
TGTGCCAGCAGTGAAGTGGCGCACATTCAGTACTTC
CASSEVAHIQYF
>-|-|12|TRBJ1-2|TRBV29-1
TGCAGCGTTGCGTTTACGGGCTATGGCTACACCTTC
CSVAFTGYGYTF
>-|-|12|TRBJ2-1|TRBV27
TGTGCCAGCAGTTTGGGCCCCGATGAGCAGTTCTTC
CASSLGPDEQFF
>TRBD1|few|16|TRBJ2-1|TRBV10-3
TGTGCCATCAGTGATTTCGGGACAGGGGAAGGCAATGAGCAGTTCTTC
CAISDFGTGEGNEQFF
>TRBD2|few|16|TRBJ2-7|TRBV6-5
TGTGCCAGCAGTTACTCCCCTAGCGGGAGTCCGTACGAGCAGTACTTC
CASSYSPSGSPYEQYF
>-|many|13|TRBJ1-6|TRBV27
TGTGCCACCACCCTAACGGGGGGTTCACCCCTCCACTTT
CATTLTGGSPLHF
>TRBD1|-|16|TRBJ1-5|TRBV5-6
TGTGCCAGCAGCTTGGGGGACAGGGAGAGCAATCAGCCCCAGCATTTT
CASSLGDRESNQPQHF
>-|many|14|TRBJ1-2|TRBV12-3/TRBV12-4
TGTGCCAGCAGTACAAGACGGAATAACTATGGCTACACCTTC
CASSTRRNNYGYTF
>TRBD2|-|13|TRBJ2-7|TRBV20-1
TGCAGTGCTATACCGGGACTAGCCTACGAGCAGTACTTC
CSAIPGLAYEQYF
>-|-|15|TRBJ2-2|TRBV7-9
TGTGCCAGCAGCTTTGGGAGTGGAAACACCGGGGAGCTGTTTTTT
CASSFGSGNTGELFF
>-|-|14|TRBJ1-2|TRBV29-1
TGCAGCGTTGAAGTAGGGCGCGGAAGCTATGGCTACACCTTC
CSVEVGRGSYGYTF
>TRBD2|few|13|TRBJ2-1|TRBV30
TGTGCCTGGAGTCGGGGGGGCTACAATGAGCAGTTCTTC
CAWSRGGYNEQFF
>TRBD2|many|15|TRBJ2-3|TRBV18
TGTGCCAGCTCACCAGTGGGAGGGCCTACAGATACGCAGTATTTT
CASSPVGGPTDTQYF
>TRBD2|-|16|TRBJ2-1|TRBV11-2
TGTGCCAGCAGCTCCTTAGCGGGAGCCCCCAACAATGAGCAGTTCTTC
CASSSLAGAPNNEQFF
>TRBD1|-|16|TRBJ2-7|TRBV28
TGTGCCAGCAGTTCAAGAAATGGACAGGGTAAACCCGAGCAGTACTTC
CASSSRNGQGKPEQYF
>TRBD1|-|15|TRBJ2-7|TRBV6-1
TGTGCCAGCTCCCTTGGGACAGCGTATTCCTACGAGCAGTACTTC
CASSLGTAYSYEQYF
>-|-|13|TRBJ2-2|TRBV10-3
TGTGCCATCAGGAAGGACACAACCGGGGAGCTGTTTTTT
CAIRKDTTGELFF
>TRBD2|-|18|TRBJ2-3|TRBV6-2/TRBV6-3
TGTGCCAGCAGTTCCTCTCGGACTAGCGGGAGTCGTGCAGATACGCAGTATTTT
CASSSSRTSGSRADTQYF
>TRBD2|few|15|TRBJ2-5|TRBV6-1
TGTGCCAGCAGTCCGCTGGCGGGAGGTAGAGAGACCCAGTACTTC
CASSPLAGGRETQYF
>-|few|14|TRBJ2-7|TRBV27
TGTGCCAGCGGCCCGGGGATTGGGAGCTACGAGCAGTACTTC
CASGPGIGSYEQYF
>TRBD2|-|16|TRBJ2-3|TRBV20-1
TGCTGTGCTAGAGAATTGGGACTAGCGGCACCAAATACGCAGTATTTT
CCARELGLAAPNTQYF
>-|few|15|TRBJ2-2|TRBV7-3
TGTGCCAGCAGCCCCTTAACCCCGAACACCGGGGAGCTGTTTTTT
CASSPLTPNTGELFF
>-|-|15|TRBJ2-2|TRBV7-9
TGTGCCAACGCGAGGGGACTGTCGGACACCGGGGAGCTGTTTTTT
CANARGLSDTGELFF
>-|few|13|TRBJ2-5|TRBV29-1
TGCAGCGTCCCAGATACGTACCAAGAGACCCAGTACTTC
CSVPDTYQETQYF
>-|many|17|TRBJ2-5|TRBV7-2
TGTGCCAGCAGCTTAGCGCTGGAGATGGGTTTTGGGGAGACCCAGTACTTC
CASSLALEMGFGETQYF
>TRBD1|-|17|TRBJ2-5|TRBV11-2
TGTGCCAGCAGCTTAGGGGACAGGGGGAGCTTTTCGGAGACCCAGTACTTC
CASSLGDRGSFSETQYF
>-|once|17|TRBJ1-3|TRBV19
TGTGCCAGTAGTATACGCGACTTCGTGGGCCCTGGAAACACCATATATTTT
CASSIRDFVGPGNTIYF
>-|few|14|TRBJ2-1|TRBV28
TGTGCCAGCAGCCTCGGGATTTCCTACAATGAGCAGTTCTTC
CASSLGISYNEQFF
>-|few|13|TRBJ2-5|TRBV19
TGTGCCAGTTACTCGCCAAACCAAGAGACCCAGTACTTC
CASYSPNQETQYF
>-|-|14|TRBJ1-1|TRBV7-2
TGTGCCAGCAGCTTGCTAGGGTCCCCCACTGAAGCTTTCTTT
CASSLLGSPTEAFF
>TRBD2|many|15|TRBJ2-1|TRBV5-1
TGCGCCAGCAGCTTGCCCCGGGACTATAACAATGAGCAGTTCTTC
CASSLPRDYNNEQFF
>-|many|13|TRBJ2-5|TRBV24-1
TGTGCCACCCGCCGGGGAGGAGAGGAGACCCAGTACTTC
CATRRGGEETQYF
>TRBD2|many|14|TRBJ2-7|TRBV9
TGTGCCAGCAGCCTCGGGAGGAACTCCTACGAGCAGTACTTC
CASSLGRNSYEQYF
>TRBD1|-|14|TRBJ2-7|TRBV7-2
TGTGCCAGCAGCTACGGGACAGGGGGCATCGAGCAGTACTTC
CASSYGTGGIEQYF
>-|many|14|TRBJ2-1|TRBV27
TGTGCCAGCGGGGGATTGGGGGTCTACAATGAGCAGTTCTTC
CASGGLGVYNEQFF
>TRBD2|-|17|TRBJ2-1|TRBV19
TGTGCCAGTAGTATTATAGATACTAGCGGGAGAGTAATTGAGCAGTTCTTC
CASSIIDTSGRVIEQFF
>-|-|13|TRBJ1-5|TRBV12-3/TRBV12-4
TGTGCCAGCAGCAACAGGGGCAATCAGCCCCAGCATTTT
CASSNRGNQPQHF
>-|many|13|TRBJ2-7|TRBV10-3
TGTGCCATCAGTGAGTCGGAGTCGGCCGAGCAGTACTTC
CAISESESAEQYF
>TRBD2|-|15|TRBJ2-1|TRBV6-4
TGTGCCAGCAGGCTGGCACTAGCGGGGCTCAATGAGCAGTTCTTC
CASRLALAGLNEQFF
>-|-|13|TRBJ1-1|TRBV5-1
TGCGCCAGCAGCTTGGCCGGACAACCTGAAGCTTTCTTT
CASSLAGQPEAFF
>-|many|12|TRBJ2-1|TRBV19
TGTGCCAGTAGCCCTAGTTACAATGAGCAGTTCTTC
CASSPSYNEQFF
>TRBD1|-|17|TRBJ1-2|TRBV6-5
TGTGCCAGCAGTTACTCCGGGACAGGGGGCAGGGACTATGGCTACACCTTC
CASSYSGTGGRDYGYTF
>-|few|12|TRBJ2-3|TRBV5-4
TGTGCCATATCTAGGGGCACAGATACGCAGTATTTT
CAISRGTDTQYF
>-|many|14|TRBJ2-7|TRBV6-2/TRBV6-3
TGTGCCAGCAGCCTACAGGGACCATCCTACGAGCAGTACTTC
CASSLQGPSYEQYF
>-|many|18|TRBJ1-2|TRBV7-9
TGTGCCAGCAGCCCTAGAGCCGGATATCTGGGAGGGAACTATGGCTACACCTTC
CASSPRAGYLGGNYGYTF
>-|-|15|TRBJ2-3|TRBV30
TGTGCCTGGAGTGGTTCGAGCCAGAGCACAGATACGCAGTATTTT
CAWSGSSQSTDTQYF
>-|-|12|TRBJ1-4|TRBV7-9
TGTGCCAGCACTTGGCGAAATGAAAAACTGTTTTTT
CASTWRNEKLFF
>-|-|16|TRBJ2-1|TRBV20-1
TGCAGTGCCGCAAAAGGGGAGGAAAGCTCCTACAATGAGCAGTTCTTC
CSAAKGEESSYNEQFF
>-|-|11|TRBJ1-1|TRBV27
TGTGCCAGCAGTCCGGGACGGGTAGCTTTCTTT
CASSPGRVAFF
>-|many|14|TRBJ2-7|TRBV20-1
TGCAGTGCTGGGCCCGGGACACCTTCCTACGAGCAGTACTTC
CSAGPGTPSYEQYF